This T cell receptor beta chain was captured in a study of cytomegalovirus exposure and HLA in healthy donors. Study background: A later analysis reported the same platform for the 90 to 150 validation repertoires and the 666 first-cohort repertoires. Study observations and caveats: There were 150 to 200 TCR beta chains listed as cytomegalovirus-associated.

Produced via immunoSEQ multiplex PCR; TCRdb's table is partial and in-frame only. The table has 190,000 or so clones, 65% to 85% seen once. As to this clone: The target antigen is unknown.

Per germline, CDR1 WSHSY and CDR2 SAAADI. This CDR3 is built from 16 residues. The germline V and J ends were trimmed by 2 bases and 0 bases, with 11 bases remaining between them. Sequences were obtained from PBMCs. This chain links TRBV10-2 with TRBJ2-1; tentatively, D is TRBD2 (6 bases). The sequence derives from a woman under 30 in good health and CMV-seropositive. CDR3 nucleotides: TGCGCCAGCAGTGAGAATGGACTACCCTCCTACAATGAGCAGTTCTTC. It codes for CASSENGLPSYNEQFF.